Listed below are T cell receptor beta chains from one sample, sequenced in a study of OX40 agonist ivuxolimab in advanced cancers. Only in-frame clones appear in the TCRdb table, and some are missing; sequencing was by immunoSEQ multiplex PCR. The sample carries tens of thousands of clones, 85% to 95% recorded once. Sample: CD4+ or CD8+ T cells sorted from blood, taken in a trial of the OX40 agonist ivuxolimab. Receptor source: an adult with an advanced solid tumor such as melanoma, head and neck, liver or kidney cancer. The CDR3 runs from the conserved cysteine through the conserved F or W. D genes are given only for firm matches. Clone size is not always given. Where it is, it says once, few, many or a class for expanded clones.

V gene	D gene	clone size	J gene	CDR3 DNA	CDR3 protein
TRBV4-1	.	.	TRBJ1-6	TGCGCCAGCAGCCACTATAATTCACCCCTCCACTTT	CASSHYNSPLHF
TRBV11-2	TRBD1	.	TRBJ1-1	TGTGCCAGCAGCACATACAGGGGGCAGGACACTGAAGCTTTCTTT	CASSTYRGQDTEAFF
TRBV9	.	.	TRBJ2-2	TGTGCCAGCAGCGTAGGCAGGAACACCGGGGAGCTGTTTTTT	CASSVGRNTGELFF
TRBV5-1	.	.	TRBJ2-1	TGCGCCAGCAGCTTGGAAGGGAATGAGCAGTTCTTC	CASSLEGNEQFF
TRBV2	.	.	TRBJ1-4	TGTGCCAGCAGGGGCGGTTACGAAAAACTGTTTTTT	CASRGGYEKLFF
TRBV7-2	.	once	TRBJ2-7	TGTGCCAGCAGCTTAGCTGGCAGTAATTACTACGAGCAGTACTTC	CASSLAGSNYYEQYF
TRBV6-5	.	.	TRBJ1-2	TGTGCCAGCAGTCAGAGATATAGTTTTCCCTATGGCTACACCTTC	CASSQRYSFPYGYTF
TRBV27	.	.	TRBJ1-1	TGTGCCAGCAGTTTATCGAGATTTGGGAACACTGAAGCTTTCTTT	CASSLSRFGNTEAFF
TRBV13	.	.	TRBJ2-1	TGTGCCAGCAGCCCAGTGGGGTCGAGGGGGGAGGCGTACAATGAGCAGTTCTTC	CASSPVGSRGEAYNEQFF
TRBV7-9	TRBD1	.	TRBJ2-5	TGTGCCAGCAGCTTGGCGGACAGGGAAGAGACCCAGTACTTC	CASSLADREETQYF
TRBV13	.	.	TRBJ2-6	TGTGCCAGCAGCTTGTATAGGGCTGGGGCCAACGTCCTGACTTTC	CASSLYRAGANVLTF
TRBV19	TRBD1	.	TRBJ1-2	TGTGCCAGTAGTATAGGACAGGGGGGCTATGGCTACACCTTC	CASSIGQGGYGYTF
TRBV19	.	.	TRBJ2-7	TGTGCCAGTAGTATCAGCGGATCCTCCTACGAGCAGTACTTC	CASSISGSSYEQYF
TRBV5-5	.	.	TRBJ1-2	TGTGCCAGCAGCTTGGTTGGGGAAGGGTATGGCTACACCTTC	CASSLVGEGYGYTF